These 3 T cell receptor beta chains originate from one sample sequenced in a study of CD8 T cells in ankylosing spondylitis. Study observations and caveats: Typical of ankylosing spondylitis blood, it appeared, was a TCR beta motif of eight highly homologous variants.

For these receptors, no antigen is known. TCRdb re-derived calls from the 5' RACE reads in MiXCR, one entry per CDR3 protein. This table has some 220,000 distinct CDR3 sequences, around 7.9% appearing once. The sequenced material came from blood, either unsorted or a sorted T cell fraction (not recorded which). These receptors originate from a male donor with ankylosing spondylitis.

This clonotype was counted ten times or more. The V and J genes are TRBV20-1 and TRBJ2-1, with 7 bases fitting TRBD2. Germline assignment: CDR1 DFQATT and CDR2 SNEGSKA (reference sequence). The CDR3 is made up of 14 amino acids. The trim removed 4 bases at V and 0 bases at J, leaving 3 bases unmatched. The CDR3 nucleotides are TGCAGTGCTAACGGGAGGAGCTCCTACAATGAGCAGTTCTTC. It encodes CSANGRSSYNEQFF.

The table lists this clonotype with many counts. V and J are TRBV4-3 and TRBJ2-2, with 10 bases lining up with TRBD2. Germline V gene sequence: CDR1 LGHNA, CDR2 YSLEER. V shed 3 bases and J 2 bases; nucleotides not matched to a gene: 3. This CDR3 is built from 16 residues. The CDR3: CASSQSSGRNTGELFF. In DNA, the CDR3 is TGCGCCAGCAGCCAGTCTAGCGGGAGAAACACCGGGGAGCTGTTTTTT.

This clonotype appeared many times. The rearrangement links TRBV3-1 to TRBJ2-5; D assignment may be TRBD1 or TRBD2 (7 bases each). The CDR3 runs 15 residues. Germline CDR1 is LGHDT and CDR2 is YNNKEL (reference sequence). V lost 5 bases, J lost 3 bases, and 16 bases lay in between. This chain's CDR3 is CASSSGGAGEETQYF. As DNA, the CDR3 is TGTGCCAGCAGCTCAGGGGGGGCCGGAGAAGAGACCCAGTACTTC.